The 28 T cell receptor beta chains below come from one sample, sequenced in a study of long-term antiretroviral therapy in people with HIV. Sequencing used immunoSEQ v3.0 at survey level. TCRdb's table, derived via immunoSEQ multiplex PCR, lists solely in-frame clones and lacks some. The table lists some 20,000 clones, around 81% of them singletons. This material consisted of unsorted PBMCs, taken 2.9 years after starting antiretroviral therapy. Source of these receptors: a woman aged 25 to 39 with HIV.

This sequence joins TRBV18 and TRBJ1-1; D is uncertain. This CDR3 has 13 residues. V was shortened by 2 bases and J by 10 bases, with 14 bases between the two germline ends. Germline V gene sequence: CDR1 KGHSH, CDR2 LQKENI. The CDR3 loop reads CASSPSDTRGAFF. The CDR3 nucleotides are TGTGCCAGCTCACCATCAGACACCCGGGGAGCTTTCTTT.

As for this clone: Its ends do not fully match the called genes, so a read error is possible. The sample carries other DNA sequences with the same CDR3. The rearrangement links TRBV5-1 to TRBJ1-4; 7 nucleotides line up with TRBD1. Per the germline V gene, CDR1 is SGHRS and CDR2 is YFSETQ. The CDR3 consists of 15 residues. The CDR3: CASSLTGLSNEKLFF. The CDR3 nucleotides are TGTGCCAGCAGCTTGACAGGGTTGAGCAATGAAAAACTGTTTTTT.

J is TRBJ2-1 and V is TRBV4-1; TRBD2 aligns across 9 bases. The CDR3 extends over 14 amino acids. CDR1 and CDR2 (germline): MGHRA, YSYEKL. V gave up 4 bases and J gave up 2 bases; unmatched junction bases: 0. This CDR3 reads CASSRGGAYNEQFF. CDR3 nucleotides: TGCGCCAGCAGCCGCGGGGGGGCCTACAATGAGCAGTTCTTC.

This clone was seen a handful of times. The genes are TRBV6-5 and TRBJ1-1; D is undetermined. Germline-derived CDR1 and CDR2 are MNHEY and SVGAGI. Trimming took 0 bases from V and 4 from J, leaving 6 bases between them. The CDR3 loop spans 13 amino acids. DNA for the CDR3: TGTGCCAGCAGTTACTCGATGGGCACTGAAGCTTTCTTT. It translates to CASSYSMGTEAFF.

The chain carries TRBV25-1 and TRBJ1-2; the D gene is possibly TRBD1 (6 bases). This CDR3 region has 15 residues. V was clipped by 2 bases and J by 3 bases, with 13 bases between them. The germline V gene has CDR1 MGHDK and CDR2 SYGVNS. The CDR3 sequence is CASSEVGARDYGYTF. In DNA, the CDR3 is TGTGCCAGCAGTGAAGTGGGGGCGCGGGACTATGGCTACACCTTC.

The chain recombines TRBV9 with TRBJ1-5; D gene ambiguous. The CDR3 has 14 amino acids. Trimming cost V 4 bases and J 6 bases, with 14 bases left between them. Germline V gene sequence: CDR1 SGDLS, CDR2 YYNGEE. This CDR3 reads CASSPDSSGQPQHF. The CDR3 bases are TGTGCCAGCAGCCCCGACTCCAGCGGTCAGCCCCAGCATTTT. Together with reference TRBV9 and TRBJ1-5, the CDR3 gives the full variable domain: DSGVTQTPKHLITATGQRVTLRCSPRSGDLSVYWYQQSLDQGLQFLIQYYNGEERAKGNILERFSAQQFPDLHSELNLSSLELGDSALYFCASSPDSSGQPQHFGDGTRLSIL.

This clone was picked up one time. The CDR3 bases are TGTGCCAGCAGCTTGGCCGCGAACACCGGGGAGCTGTTTTTT. It specifies CASSLAANTGELFF. This chain uses TRBV5-6 with TRBJ2-2, with D hard to call. This CDR3 is 14 amino acids long. Per germline, CDR1 SGHDT and CDR2 YYEEEE. V was clipped by 0 bases and J by 0 bases, with 3 bases between them.

This clone was found a few times. V gene TRBV27 combines with J gene TRBJ1-1, with D hard to call. Germline V gene data show CDR1 as MNHEY and CDR2 as SMNVEV (reference sequence). V was pared by 2 bases and J by 4 bases, with 14 bases between. CDR3 length equals 15 residues. The CDR3 DNA follows: TGTGCCAGCAGTTTAGGGAGTGCAGCGAGCACTGAAGCTTTCTTT. Translating gives CASSLGSAASTEAFF.

The chain recombines TRBV19 with TRBJ1-4; D may be TRBD1 (5 bases). Looked up from germline, CDR1 is LNHDA and CDR2 is SQIVND (reference sequence). CDR3 length: 14 amino acids. The ends were cut back, 9 bases at V and 1 base at J, with 12 bases in the middle. The CDR3: CASRQGVTNEKLFF. In DNA, the CDR3 is TGTGCCAGCCGTCAGGGAGTAACTAATGAAAAACTGTTTTTT.

Written as DNA, the CDR3 is TGTGCCAGCAGCTGGGGACCAATAGCAGATACGCAGTATTTT. Protein sequence: CASSWGPIADTQYF. This chain joins TRBV11-3 and TRBJ2-3; D may correspond to TRBD1 or TRBD2 (5 bases each). The CDR3 totals 14 residues. Trimming removed 4 bases at V and 4 bases at J, with 12 bases between. Germline values: CDR1 SGHNT, CDR2 YENEEA. The whole variable domain, remainder taken from reference TRBV11-3 and TRBJ2-3, is EAGVVQSPRYKIIEKKQPVAFWCNPISGHNTLYWYLQNLGQGPELLIRYENEEAVDDSQLPKDRFSAERLKGVDSTLKIQPAELGDSAVYLCASSWGPIADTQYFGPGTRLTVL.

The V and J genes are TRBV23-1 and TRBJ2-7; tentatively, D is TRBD2 (6 bases). TRBV23-1 is designated an ORF whose function remains uncertain. CDR3 length: 13 residues. V shed 4 bases and J shed 4 bases, with 11 bases lying between them. This CDR3 is CASSPGTSYEQYF. The CDR3 region has the DNA TGCGCCAGCAGTCCAGGGACTTCGTACGAGCAGTACTTC.

This clone was detected a few times. The chain carries TRBV19 and TRBJ1-2, with unresolved D. The CDR3 contains 13 residues. The germline V and J ends were trimmed by 7 bases and 7 bases, with 16 bases remaining between them. Germline assignment: CDR1 LNHDA and CDR2 SQIVND (reference sequence). This chain's CDR3 is CASNNHDSSGYTF. CDR3 DNA: TGTGCCAGTAATAACCACGACTCCTCTGGCTACACCTTC.

This clone showed up just a few times. V usage is TRBV4-2 and J usage is TRBJ1-2; D is possibly TRBD1 (5 bases). CDR3 length: 16 amino acids. Looked up from germline, CDR1 is LGHNA and CDR2 is YNFKEQ. The germline V and J ends were trimmed by 1 base and 4 bases, with 16 bases remaining between them. The CDR3 bases are TGTGCCAGCAGCCAAGCGAACCGACAGTCTCTCTATGGCTACACCTTC. This sequence encodes CASSQANRQSLYGYTF.

This chain links TRBV7-9 with TRBJ1-5; 7 nucleotides align to TRBD1. The length of the CDR3 is 12 residues. From germline, CDR1 is SEHNR and CDR2 FQNEAQ (reference sequence). Trimming took 8 bases from V and 8 from J; bases not matched to a gene: 6. For the CDR3, the DNA is TGTGCCAGCGGGACAGAGATCGAGCCCCAGCATTTT. The encoded protein is CASGTEIEPQHF.

The chain combines TRBV5-1 with TRBJ1-1; no firm D call. Germline V gene sequence: CDR1 SGHRS, CDR2 YFSETQ. Trimming took 0 bases from V and 1 from J, leaving 7 bases between them. The CDR3 runs to 14 residues. CDR3 amino acids: CASSLGPENTEAFF. The CDR3 DNA reads TGCGCCAGCAGCTTGGGGCCAGAGAACACTGAAGCTTTCTTT.

This chain joins TRBV27 and TRBJ1-1; TRBD1 is a possible D gene (5 bases). The CDR3 runs to 14 residues. Germline V CDR1 and CDR2: MNHEY, SMNVEV (reference sequence). The ends were cut back, 2 bases at V and 2 bases at J, with 9 bases in the middle. The CDR3 nucleotides read TGTGCCAGCAGTTTAGGAGGGGATAACACTGAAGCTTTCTTT. It encodes CASSLGGDNTEAFF.

V usage is TRBV12-5 and J usage is TRBJ2-1; possible D gene TRBD2, 5 bases. The ends were cut back, 0 bases at V and 8 bases at J, with 11 bases in the middle. The germline gives CDR1 LGHNT, CDR2 FRNRAP. The CDR3 loop spans 14 amino acids. The CDR3 sequence: CASGLVGLYDEQFF. Here the CDR3 DNA reads TGTGCTAGTGGTTTGGTAGGACTGTACGATGAGCAGTTCTTC.

The V gene is TRBV28, the J gene TRBJ1-3; D possibly corresponds to TRBD1 (5 bases). The germline CDR1 and CDR2 sequences are MDHEN and SYDVKM. The V gene lost 5 bases and the J gene lost 2 bases, with 13 bases spanning the gap. CDR3 size: 15 residues. The CDR3 bases are TGTGCCAGCAGTCCAATCGGGACGGCTGGAAACACCATATATTTT. Protein product: CASSPIGTAGNTIYF.

The chain combines TRBV19 with TRBJ2-1; D is unclear. Looked up from germline, CDR1 is LNHDA and CDR2 is SQIVND (reference sequence). The CDR3 covers 15 residues. V was cut by 10 bases and J by 0 bases, with 16 bases left in between. This chain's CDR3 is CATRGPVTSYNEQFF. In nucleotides, the CDR3 is TGTGCCACCCGAGGACCGGTTACCTCCTACAATGAGCAGTTCTTC.

The genes are TRBV7-2 and TRBJ2-6; TRBD1 or TRBD2 may be the D gene (5 bases each). The V gene's germline CDR1 is SGHTA and CDR2 FQGNSA. The CDR3 has 16 amino acids. V lost 6 bases and J 0 bases, leaving 12 bases between the germline ends. In DNA form, the CDR3 reads TGTGCCAGCAGTGGGACCGGCTACTCTGGGGCCAACGTCCTGACTTTC. Its translation: CASSGTGYSGANVLTF.

V and J are TRBV27 and TRBJ1-4; D gene unclear. The CDR3 is made up of 16 amino acids. Germline V gives CDR1 MNHEY, CDR2 SMNVEV (reference sequence). The germline V and J ends were trimmed by 7 bases and 7 bases, with 22 bases remaining between them. The chain's CDR3 is CASTLVRPDRGEKLFF. The CDR3 nucleotides read TGTGCCAGCACCCTCGTGAGGCCAGACCGAGGTGAAAAACTGTTTTTT.

This chain connects TRBV28 to TRBJ1-2; D remains unclear. CDR1 is MDHEN, CDR2 SYDVKM, per germline. V lost 4 bases, J lost 7 bases, and 13 bases lay in between. This CDR3 region has 13 residues. CDR3 bases: TGTGCCAGCAGTTCAACCTACTGGGTTGGCTACACCTTC. Translating it yields CASSSTYWVGYTF.

Here the CDR3 reads CAKGTEGRAEAFF. In nucleotides, the CDR3 is TGTGCCAAAGGGACGGAAGGTCGGGCTGAAGCTTTCTTT. V usage is TRBV30 and J usage is TRBJ1-1; D is perhaps TRBD1 (5 bases). The CDR3 is 13 amino acids. Trimming shortened V by 8 bases and J by 6 bases, and 19 bases separated the two germline ends. Germline CDR1 is GTSNPN and CDR2 is SVGIG (reference sequence).

In DNA form, the CDR3 reads TGTGCCTGGAGTGATACATCGAGCTCCTACAATGAGCAGTTCTTC. Its protein is CAWSDTSSSYNEQFF. The chain is built from TRBV30 and TRBJ2-1; D unresolved. CDR1 is GTSNPN, CDR2 SVGIG, per germline (reference sequence). The CDR3 consists of 15 residues. V was trimmed by 1 base and J by 0 bases, leaving 10 bases between them. Full variable domain (missing parts from reference TRBV30 and TRBJ2-1): SQTIHQWPATLVQPVGSPLSLECTVEGTSNPNLYWYRQAAGRGLQLLFYSVGIGQISSEVPQNLSASRPQDRQFILSSKKLLLSDSGFYLCAWSDTSSSYNEQFFGPGTRLTVL.

V and J are TRBV18 and TRBJ2-5, with 8 bases that match TRBD1. Trimming cost V 2 bases and J 4 bases; bases outside gene matches: 6. From germline, CDR1 is KGHSH and CDR2 LQKENI. This CDR3 is 15 amino acids long. CDR3 sequence: CASSPNQGAGETQYF. In nucleotides, the CDR3 is TGTGCCAGCTCACCAAACCAGGGGGCGGGAGAGACCCAGTACTTC.

V gene TRBV6-1 combines with J gene TRBJ1-2; D is possibly TRBD1 (6 bases). Trimming took off 2 bases at V and 5 bases at J, with 9 bases between the two ends. There are 13 residues in the CDR3. The germline gives CDR1 MNHNS, CDR2 SASEGT. The DNA of the CDR3 is TGTGCCAGCAGTGAACGAGGGGGTTATGGCTACACCTTC. It specifies CASSERGGYGYTF.

This chain connects TRBV5-6 to TRBJ1-2; TRBD1 agrees at 7 bases. The CDR3 covers 14 residues. Germline loops: CDR1 SGHDT, CDR2 YYEEEE. V shed 5 bases and J 4 bases; nucleotides not matched to a gene: 8. The CDR3: CASRPTGVGYGYTF. CDR3 nucleotides: TGTGCCAGCAGGCCTACAGGGGTGGGCTATGGCTACACCTTC.

The chain couples TRBV2 to TRBJ2-4; 7 nucleotides align to TRBD1. The V gene's germline CDR1 is SNHLY and CDR2 FYNNEI. The CDR3 length is 15 residues. J was trimmed by 0 bases and V by 3 bases; bases with no gene match: 2. This CDR3 reads CASSEGQLAKNIQYF. The DNA for the CDR3 is TGTGCCAGCAGTGAGGGACAGCTAGCCAAAAACATTCAGTACTTC.